This T cell receptor (beta chain) came from a study of CD8 T cells in Susac syndrome. A quantity of about 0.5 to 1 ug RNA underwent reverse transcription using random hexamers. The amplification used immunoSEQ multiplex PCR on TCR beta CDR3; it spanned 54 Vbeta and 13 Jbeta. Each CDR3 protein gets one entry after TCRdb re-called the immunoSEQ multiplex PCR reads with MiXCR. The table has 45,000 or so distinct CDR3 sequences, approximately 93% seen once. CDR1 is SEHNR and CDR2 is FQNEAQ in the germline V gene (reference sequence). The CDR3 totals 15 residues. V dropped 4 bases and J dropped 4 bases, with 15 bases sitting between them. Whole-study findings and limits: The study acknowledged a relatively small number of individuals in its TCR sequencing and HLA analysis.

Sequencing of TCR beta drew on CD8+ and CD4+ T cells from blood. Matching for age and sex applied to the controls, who were healthy donors. A note on this clonotype: Its specificity is unknown.

What was sequenced was CD8+ T cells from PBMCs. The TCR originated in a human donor in good health. The rearrangement uses TRBV7-9 and TRBJ2-3, with a tentative D call TRBD1 (6 bases). The CDR3 DNA is TGTGCCAGCAGCTCGCGACAGGCAGACCCAGATACGCAGTATTTT. It specifies CASSSRQADPDTQYF.